This T cell receptor (beta chain) was sequenced during a study of beta chain features in type 1 diabetes. This clone appeared a few times. Its antigen remains unidentified. Points from the study as a whole: Type 1 diabetes patients showed a moderate but significant shortening of TCRB CDR3s in all four CD4+ subsets.

V lost 5 bases to trimming and J lost 9 bases, with 10 bases between them. CDR3 length: 11 amino acids. Per germline, CDR1 MNHEY and CDR2 SVGAGI. The investigators reverse transcribed all of the isolated RNA, so they sequenced expressed TCRB transcripts. Measured with immunoSEQ multiplex PCR; TCRdb has only the in-frame clones, and not every one. The sample lists some 130,000 clones, approximately 10% seen once, with approximately 0.7% in the top ten. This rearrangement joins TRBV6-5 to TRBJ1-1; D gene unclear. This sequence was found in a man aged 30 to 39 with type 1 diabetes. The sequencing input was central memory CD4+ T cells from blood. The CDR3 reads CASSELIQAFF. Written as DNA, the CDR3 is TGTGCCAGCAGTGAACTGATCCAAGCTTTCTTT.